Below, 9 T cell receptor beta chains from the same sample are listed, as sequenced in a study of blood T cell repertoires in COVID-19 (dated by TCRdb to between 2020 and 2021). Library creation used the immunoSEQ multiplex PCR assay. TCRdb mirrors the immuneACCESS table, restricted to in-frame sequences. Some clones are absent from its copies; in checked studies, under half trace to an unresolved V gene, and the reason for the others is unknown. This sample holds tens of thousands of clones; approximately 90% were observed only once. Of the sample, 2.5% to 3.5% falls within the top ten clones. Source material: peripheral blood. The origin of the receptors is a man between 50 and 59 years old with acute or convalescent COVID-19.

The chain carries TRBV24-1 and TRBJ2-1, with TRBD1 matching over 7 bases. The CDR3 has 15 residues. V lost 3 bases, J lost 3 bases, and 4 bases stayed unmatched. Germline V gives CDR1 KGHDR, CDR2 SFDVKD. CDR3 sequence reads: CATSDGTDRYNEQFF. CDR3 bases: TGTGCCACCAGTGATGGGACAGACCGCTACAATGAGCAGTTCTTC.

The chain recombines TRBV7-3 with TRBJ1-1; weak D call: TRBD1 (5 bases). The germline V gene has CDR1 SGHTA and CDR2 FQGTGA. V lost 2 bases and J lost 8, with 12 bases in between. This CDR3 is built from 13 residues. The CDR3 region is CASSLFGGSEAFF. In nucleotides, the CDR3 is TGTGCCAGCAGCTTATTCGGGGGATCCGAAGCTTTCTTT.

This clone was recorded once. The J gene is TRBJ1-5, the V gene TRBV19; 8 nucleotides line up with TRBD1. V shed 5 bases and J 0 bases; nucleotides not matched to a gene: 6. The CDR3 has 16 amino acids. Germline V gene sequence: CDR1 LNHDA, CDR2 SQIVND (reference sequence). The CDR3 DNA reads as TGTGCCAGTAGTGCGGACAGGGATCGTAGCAATCAGCCCCAGCATTTT. It encodes CASSADRDRSNQPQHF.

This clone showed up just a few times. This chain connects TRBV5-1 to TRBJ2-7, with D possibly matching TRBD2 (7 bases). Germline V CDR1 and CDR2: SGHRS, YFSETQ. The CDR3 has 15 residues. Deletions cut 1 base from V and 2 bases from J, with 13 bases between. The CDR3 sequence is CASSLIGGATYEQYF. The CDR3 nucleotides read TGCGCCAGCAGCTTGATAGGGGGGGCGACCTACGAGCAGTACTTC.

The V gene is TRBV5-8, the J gene TRBJ2-3; 9 bases fit TRBD1. This CDR3 contains 18 residues. Germline V gene data show CDR1 as SGHTS and CDR2 as YDEGEE. V lost 0 bases and J lost 4; bases outside the gene matches: 12. Written as DNA, the CDR3 is TGTGCCAGCAGCTTGGAAATGGGACAGGGCCCCTTCGCAGATACGCAGTATTTT. It yields the protein CASSLEMGQGPFADTQYF.

The CDR3 loop reads CASSSGTVTYEQYF. CDR3 sequence (DNA): TGTGCCAGCAGCTCCGGGACAGTCACCTACGAGCAGTACTTC. This chain links TRBV6-5 with TRBJ2-7, with 7 bases lining up with TRBD1. Losses at the gene ends were 6 bases for V and 2 bases for J; bases not matched to a gene: 7. The germline CDR1 and CDR2 sequences are MNHEY and SVGAGI. This CDR3 has 14 residues.

J is TRBJ2-7 and V is TRBV4-1; a possible D gene is TRBD2 (6 bases). V was shortened by 3 bases and J by 6 bases, with 12 bases between the two germline ends. The CDR3 loop spans 13 amino acids. CDR1 MGHRA and CDR2 YSYEKL come from the germline V gene. The CDR3 DNA follows: TGCGCCAGCAGCCAGTTCATAGCGGTCGAGCAGTACTTC. This translates into CASSQFIAVEQYF.

The J gene is TRBJ1-4, the V gene TRBV18; 9 bases are a match to TRBD1. After removal of 2 bases from V and 7 bases from J, the junction contained 5 bases not matched to a gene. The CDR3 covers 15 residues. Germline V lookup: CDR1 KGHSH, CDR2 LQKENI. This CDR3 is CASSPIPGQGEKLFF. The CDR3 DNA sequence: TGTGCCAGCTCACCAATACCGGGACAGGGTGAAAAACTGTTTTTT.

Concerning this clone: Distinct nucleotide sequences in the sample also encode this CDR3. This CDR3 reads CASSLSGNYGYTF. CDR3 nucleotides: TGTGCCAGCAGTTTATCGGGAAACTATGGCTACACCTTC. This chain connects TRBV12-3 or TRBV12-4 to TRBJ1-2; D call uncertain. Trimming left V 2 bases short and J 2 bases short, with 6 bases between. The CDR3 extends over 13 amino acids.